The 6 T cell receptor beta chains given below trace back to one sample, sequenced in a study of T cells expressing NK-cell markers. One entry per CDR3 protein, without DNA, is what TCRdb gives after re-calling the 5' RACE reads. Listed are some 500,000 distinct CDR3 sequences; 1.4% to 1.5% falls within the top ten. The specimen sequenced was blood T cells: a sorted CD56 or NKG2C T cell subset, CD4+ or CD8+ T cells, or bulk PBMC T cells (not recorded which). These receptors came from a woman aged 45-60 years in good health.

This chain uses TRBV11-2 with TRBJ2-2; no DNA is available, so the TRBD1 call from TCRdb remains unchecked. The CDR3 consists of 14 residues. In germline, CDR1 is SGHAT, CDR2 FQNNGV. CDR3: CASSEDRGVGELFF.

The V and J genes are TRBV29-1 and TRBJ2-4; TCRdb indicates TRBD1, and absent DNA this call remains unverified. This CDR3 region has 13 residues. Germline CDR1 SQVTM, CDR2 ANQGSEA. CDR3 protein: CSVRFPGANIQYF.

The gene calls are TRBV12-3 or TRBV12-4 and TRBJ2-4. The CDR3 is 15 residues long. CDR3 loop: CASSLGLLAKNIQYF.

This sequence joins TRBV7-9 and TRBJ2-7; TCRdb proposes TRBD2, but this gene call is untestable without DNA. There are 14 residues in the CDR3. Germline assignment: CDR1 SEHNR and CDR2 FQNEAQ (reference sequence). The CDR3 here is CASSLREVYYEQYF.

The chain combines TRBV18 with TRBJ1-5; the D call of TRBD1 rests on TCRdb alone, since no DNA is present to check it. The germline gives CDR1 KGHSH, CDR2 LQKENI. The CDR3 covers 16 residues. CDR3 sequence reads: CASSPDARQPNQPQHF.

V usage is TRBV5-5 and J usage is TRBJ2-7. This CDR3 contains 14 residues. Germline V gene sequence: CDR1 SGHKS, CDR2 YYEKEE (reference sequence). The CDR3: CASSFEDLTYEQYF.